This T cell receptor beta chain was identified in a study of T-cell memory formation after mild COVID-19. Notes on this clonotype: Its cognate antigen is unknown.

The TCR alpha and TCR beta cDNA libraries, bearing sample barcodes and UMIs, were generated by 5'RACE using constant-segment primers. MiXCR, run by TCRdb on the 5' RACE reads, gives a single entry per CDR3 protein. The repertoire holds 400,000 to 500,000 distinct CDR3 sequences, with 15% to 20% as singletons. Germline values: CDR1 SGHRS, CDR2 YFSETQ. The V end lost 7 bases, the J end lost 2 bases, and 14 bases lay between the germline ends. This CDR3 has 14 residues. Study-wide results and caveats: Unconfirmed was the SARS-CoV-2 specificity of second-wave clones that peaked on day 37. Detection of some responders pre-infection suggested pre-existing cross-reactive memory T cells participated.

The origin of this receptor is an adult woman who had mild COVID-19 (a few samples of this study predate the infection). Cell type and time point are not known. The chain has TRBV5-1 and TRBJ2-3; D gene unclear. Sequences were obtained from PBMCs or a T cell subset sorted from them (not recorded which). The CDR3 loop reads CASSAGIDTDTQYF. In nucleotides, the CDR3 is TGCGCCAGCTCGGCTGGGATTGACACAGATACGCAGTATTTT. Full variable domain (outside the CDR3, taken from reference TRBV5-1 and TRBJ2-3): KAGVTQTPRYLIKTRGQQVTLSCSPISGHRSVSWYQQTPGQGLQFLFEYFSETQRNKGNFPGRFSGRQFSNSRSEMNVSTLELGDSALYLCASSAGIDTDTQYFGPGTRLTVL.